This record covers a single TCR beta chain. Its antigen is unidentified. Treatment given: oral pan-JAK inhibitor, 5-10 mg twice daily. This sample is drawn from a study of CD8+ T cells in alopecia areata. Overall study context: Those patients who were treated received oral tofacitinib, which was given at 5 to 10 mg twice daily for moderate-to-severe alopecia areata. Among treated patients, severity was scored by affected scalp area percentage.

The CDR3 is 12 residues long. The germline CDR1 and CDR2 sequences are MNHNS and SASEGT. Between the trimmed V and J ends, which lost 6 bases and 1 base, there was a span of 7 bases. General study points: In scalp and blood during tofacitinib, many expanded lesional clones persisted.

Once RNA had been extracted, it was reverse transcribed into cDNA to act as the sequencing template. The table came from immunoSEQ multiplex PCR; TCRdb's copy has only in-frame clones and leaves some out. The sample records some 130,000 clones, 53% being singletons. The V gene is TRBV6-1, the J gene TRBJ2-7; D ambiguous. The specimen was CD4+ T cells sorted from blood, collected at week 4, from a patient treated with tofacitinib. The sequence came from a human donor with alopecia areata. The CDR3: CASSPRSYEQYF. Written as DNA, the CDR3 is TGTGCCAGCAGCCCCAGATCCTACGAGCAGTACTTC.